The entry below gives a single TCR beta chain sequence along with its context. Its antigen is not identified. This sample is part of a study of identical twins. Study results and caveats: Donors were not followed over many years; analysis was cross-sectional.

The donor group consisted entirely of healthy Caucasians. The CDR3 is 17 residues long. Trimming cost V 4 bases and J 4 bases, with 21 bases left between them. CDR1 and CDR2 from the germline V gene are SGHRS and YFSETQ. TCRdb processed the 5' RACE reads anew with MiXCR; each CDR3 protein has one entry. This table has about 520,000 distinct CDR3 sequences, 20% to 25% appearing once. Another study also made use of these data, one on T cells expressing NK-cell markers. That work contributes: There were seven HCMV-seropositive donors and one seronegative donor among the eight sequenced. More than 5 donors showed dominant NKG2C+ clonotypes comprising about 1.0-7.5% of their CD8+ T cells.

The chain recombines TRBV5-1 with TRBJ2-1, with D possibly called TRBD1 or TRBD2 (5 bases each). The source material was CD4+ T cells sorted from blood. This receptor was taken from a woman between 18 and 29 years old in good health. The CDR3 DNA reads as TGCGCCAGCAGCCCGGACGGGGCCGCGGACTCTTACAATGAGCAGTTCTTC. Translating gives CASSPDGAADSYNEQFF.